The sequence of this T cell receptor beta chain was determined in a study of T cells in Graves' hyperthyroidism and ophthalmopathy. Study-wide results and caveats: A model using 13 V-J features told ophthalmopathy apart from stable hyperthyroidism.

Amplification of TCR beta CDR3 regions was performed using RNA transcripts as template. In the first-round RT-PCR of the TCR CDR3, the HTBI primer set was used. TCRdb reprocessed the multiplex PCR reads with MiXCR, giving one entry per CDR3 protein. This table has nearly 750,000 distinct CDR3 sequences, 35% appearing once. This clonotype was detected ten times or more. The target antigen is unknown. The source of this sequence is a middle-aged woman with Graves' hyperthyroidism. Sequenced input: blood.

The CDR3 bases are TGTGCCATCAGTGACGGGACAACCTACGAGCAGTACTTC. It yields the protein CAISDGTTYEQYF. The chain links TRBV10-3 to TRBJ2-7, with a tentative D call TRBD1 (6 bases). Between the trimmed V and J ends, which lost 3 bases and 2 bases, there was a span of 8 bases. The CDR3 length is 13 residues. Germline V lookup: CDR1 ENHRY, CDR2 SYGVKD.